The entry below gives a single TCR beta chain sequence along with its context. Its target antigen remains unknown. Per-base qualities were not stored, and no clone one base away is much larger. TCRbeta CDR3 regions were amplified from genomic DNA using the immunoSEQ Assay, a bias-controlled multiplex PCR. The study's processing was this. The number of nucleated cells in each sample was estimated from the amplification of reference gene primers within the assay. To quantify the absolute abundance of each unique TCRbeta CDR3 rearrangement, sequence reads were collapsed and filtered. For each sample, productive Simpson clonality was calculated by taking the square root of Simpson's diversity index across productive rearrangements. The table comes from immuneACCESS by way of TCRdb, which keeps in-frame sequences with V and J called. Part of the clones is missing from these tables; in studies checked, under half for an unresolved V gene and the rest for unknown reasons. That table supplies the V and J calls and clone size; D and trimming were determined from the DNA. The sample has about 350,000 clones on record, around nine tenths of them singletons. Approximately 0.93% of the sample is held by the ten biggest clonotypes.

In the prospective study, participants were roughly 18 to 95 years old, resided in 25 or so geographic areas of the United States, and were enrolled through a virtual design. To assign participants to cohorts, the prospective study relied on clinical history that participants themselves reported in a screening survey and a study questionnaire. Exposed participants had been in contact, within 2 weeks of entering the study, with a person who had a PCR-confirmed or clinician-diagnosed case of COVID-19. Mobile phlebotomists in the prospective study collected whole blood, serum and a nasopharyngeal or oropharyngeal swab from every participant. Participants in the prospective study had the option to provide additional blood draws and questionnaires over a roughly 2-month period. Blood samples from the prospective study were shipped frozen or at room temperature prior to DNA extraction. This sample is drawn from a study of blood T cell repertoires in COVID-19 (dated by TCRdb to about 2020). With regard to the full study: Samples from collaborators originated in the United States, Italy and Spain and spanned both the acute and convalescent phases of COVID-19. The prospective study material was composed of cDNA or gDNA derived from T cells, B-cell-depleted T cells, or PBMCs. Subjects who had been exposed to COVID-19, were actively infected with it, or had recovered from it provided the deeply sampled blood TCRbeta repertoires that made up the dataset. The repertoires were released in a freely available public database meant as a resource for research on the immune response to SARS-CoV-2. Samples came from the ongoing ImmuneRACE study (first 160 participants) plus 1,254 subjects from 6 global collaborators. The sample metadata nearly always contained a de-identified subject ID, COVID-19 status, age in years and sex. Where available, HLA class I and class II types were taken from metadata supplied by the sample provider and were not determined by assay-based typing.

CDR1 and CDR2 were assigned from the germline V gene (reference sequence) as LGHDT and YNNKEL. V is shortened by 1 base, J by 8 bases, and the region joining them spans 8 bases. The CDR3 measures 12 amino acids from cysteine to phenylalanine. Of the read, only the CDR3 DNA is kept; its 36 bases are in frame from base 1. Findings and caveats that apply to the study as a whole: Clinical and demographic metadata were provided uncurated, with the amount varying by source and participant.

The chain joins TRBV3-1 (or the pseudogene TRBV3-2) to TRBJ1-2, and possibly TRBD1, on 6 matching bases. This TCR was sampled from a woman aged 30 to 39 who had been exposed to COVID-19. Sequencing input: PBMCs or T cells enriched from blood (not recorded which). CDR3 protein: CASSQAQGGYTF. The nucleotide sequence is TGTGCCAGCAGCCAAGCCCAGGGGGGCTACACCTTC.